Listed below are T cell receptor beta chains from one sample, sequenced in a study of T cells in Graves' hyperthyroidism and ophthalmopathy. TCRdb processed the multiplex PCR reads anew with MiXCR; each CDR3 protein has one entry. The repertoire includes about 280,000 distinct CDR3 sequences, 25% to 30% of them detected once, and about 30% sits in the top ten. Sequencing was performed on blood. The receptors originated from a man in his forties or fifties with Graves' hyperthyroidism that later progressed to Graves' ophthalmopathy. The conserved cysteine and the conserved F or W are not part of the CDR3 here.

J: TRBJ2-3; V: TRBV11-2; CDR3: ASSPTGSTDTQY
J: TRBJ2-5; V: TRBV2; CDR3: ASPSDRGLRETQY
J: TRBJ1-2; V: TRBV20-1; CDR3: SARDQATGYGYT
J: TRBJ1-2; V: TRBV6-5; CDR3: ASSYSSNGYEGGYT
J: TRBJ2-5; V: TRBV7-9; CDR3: ASSRIRDRFETQY
J: TRBJ2-7; V: TRBV20-1; CDR3: SARPSSVYEQY
J: TRBJ2-4; V: TRBV29-1; CDR3: SVGSVGRVDIQY
J: TRBJ1-1; V: TRBV15; CDR3: ATSRERGTEAF
J: TRBJ1-5; V: TRBV30; CDR3: AWSVRAGQPQH
J: TRBJ2-7; V: TRBV12-3/TRBV12-4; CDR3: ASSLNRGTGNYEQY
J: TRBJ2-7; V: TRBV6-1; CDR3: ASSEVGTAYEQY
J: TRBJ2-2; V: TRBV15; CDR3: ATSRDPAGDTGELF
J: TRBJ2-7; V: TRBV6-5; CDR3: ASSYPGLPYEQY
J: TRBJ1-5; V: TRBV12-3/TRBV12-4; CDR3: ASSFRSNQPQH
J: TRBJ2-7; V: TRBV19; CDR3: ASSTPRTGPTYEQY
J: TRBJ2-7; V: TRBV20-1; CDR3: SARDSQDYEQY
J: TRBJ2-5; V: TRBV7-2; CDR3: ASSIDGGTSYETQY
J: TRBJ1-1; V: TRBV20-1; CDR3: SAEPLQLNTEAF
J: TRBJ2-2; V: TRBV24-1; CDR3: ATAGANTGELF
J: TRBJ1-1; V: TRBV5-1; CDR3: ASSSGWGREAF
J: TRBJ1-3; V: TRBV6-2/TRBV6-3; CDR3: ASSFGTPSGNTIY
J: TRBJ1-1; V: TRBV18; CDR3: ASSLSQENTEAF
J: TRBJ2-2; V: TRBV7-2; CDR3: ASSQTTSNTGELF
J: TRBJ1-2; V: TRBV12-5; CDR3: AVVSGPNYGYT
J: TRBJ2-5; V: TRBV28; CDR3: ASTILGSRAQETQY
J: TRBJ1-1; V: TRBV4-1; CDR3: ASSHPKTVYTEAF
J: TRBJ1-2; V: TRBV6-2/TRBV6-3; CDR3: ASSDRPSSLGYT
J: TRBJ1-5; V: TRBV4-1; CDR3: ASSQHRTGANQPQH
J: TRBJ2-1; V: TRBV9; CDR3: ASSVAGRGWVGEQF
J: TRBJ2-7; V: TRBV6-1; CDR3: ASSEFVFKNGQY
J: TRBJ2-3; V: TRBV10-1; CDR3: ASSSSVRRGRWEKTDTQY
J: TRBJ2-5; V: TRBV20-1; CDR3: SARDAIEETQY
J: TRBJ2-5; V: TRBV4-3; CDR3: ASSTSLVAGVRETQY
J: TRBJ2-5; V: TRBV6-5; CDR3: ASSYSPRDSKETQY
J: TRBJ2-7; V: TRBV28; CDR3: ASSLALGFEQY
J: TRBJ1-3; V: TRBV18; CDR3: ASSPFRIPSGNTIY
J: TRBJ1-3; V: TRBV20-1; CDR3: SARDFRFGNTIY
J: TRBJ1-5; V: TRBV24-1; CDR3: ATQSRGFDQPQH
J: TRBJ1-5; V: TRBV27; CDR3: ASSLGQGNQPQH
J: TRBJ2-3; V: TRBV6-1; CDR3: ASTSGGTDTQY
J: TRBJ2-7; V: TRBV29-1; CDR3: SAARRHQTYEQY
J: TRBJ2-4; V: TRBV7-9; CDR3: ASSLEAKNIQY
J: TRBJ1-1; V: TRBV20-1; CDR3: SAKTEPNTEAF
J: TRBJ1-2; V: TRBV5-1; CDR3: ASATAGLRGDGYT
J: TRBJ2-2; V: TRBV7-6; CDR3: ASSFSGAGFITGELF
J: TRBJ2-1; V: TRBV30; CDR3: AWSGLAGLAEQF
J: TRBJ2-7; V: TRBV28; CDR3: ASTADRAPYEQY
J: TRBJ1-1; V: TRBV12-3/TRBV12-4; CDR3: ASRGQGAEAF